This TCR beta chain was profiled in a study of cytomegalovirus exposure and HLA in healthy donors. Study-level results: TCR association rates varied by HLA locus in a later analysis, with DRB1 highest and HLA-C lowest.

In its sample, this clone was seen once. Its target is not known. Primers: 60 Vbeta forward and 13 Jbeta reverse. Only in-frame clones appear in the TCRdb table, and some are missing; sequencing was by immunoSEQ multiplex PCR. Here the sample spans around 170,000 clones, 75% to 85% being singletons. Germline values: CDR1 SGHRS, CDR2 YFSETQ. Unmatched junction bases numbered 5, after V lost 0 bases and J lost 3 bases. The CDR3 contains 16 residues. Sequences were obtained from PBMCs. The receptor comes from a woman between 18 and 29 years old in good health and CMV-seronegative. The chain carries TRBV5-1 and TRBJ1-2; 10 bases align to TRBD1. In DNA form, the CDR3 reads TGCGCCAGCAGCTTGGGACAGGGGGCTCGGGACTATGGCTACACCTTC. Encoded protein: CASSLGQGARDYGYTF.